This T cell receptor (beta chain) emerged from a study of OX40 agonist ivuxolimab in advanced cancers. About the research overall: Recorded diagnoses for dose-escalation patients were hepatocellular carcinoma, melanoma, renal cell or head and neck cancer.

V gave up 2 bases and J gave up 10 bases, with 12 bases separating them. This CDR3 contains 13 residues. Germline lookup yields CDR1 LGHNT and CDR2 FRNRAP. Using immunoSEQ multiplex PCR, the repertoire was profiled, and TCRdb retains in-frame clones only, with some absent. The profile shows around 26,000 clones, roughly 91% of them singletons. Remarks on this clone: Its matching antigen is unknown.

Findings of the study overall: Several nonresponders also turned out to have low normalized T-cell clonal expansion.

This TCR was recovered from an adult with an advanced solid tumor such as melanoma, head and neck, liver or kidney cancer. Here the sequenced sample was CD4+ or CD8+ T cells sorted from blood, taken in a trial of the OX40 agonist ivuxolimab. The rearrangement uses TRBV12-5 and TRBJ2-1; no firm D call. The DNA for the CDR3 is TGTGCTAGTGGTTTGCCAACTCGGGCCGAGCAGTTCTTC. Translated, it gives CASGLPTRAEQFF.